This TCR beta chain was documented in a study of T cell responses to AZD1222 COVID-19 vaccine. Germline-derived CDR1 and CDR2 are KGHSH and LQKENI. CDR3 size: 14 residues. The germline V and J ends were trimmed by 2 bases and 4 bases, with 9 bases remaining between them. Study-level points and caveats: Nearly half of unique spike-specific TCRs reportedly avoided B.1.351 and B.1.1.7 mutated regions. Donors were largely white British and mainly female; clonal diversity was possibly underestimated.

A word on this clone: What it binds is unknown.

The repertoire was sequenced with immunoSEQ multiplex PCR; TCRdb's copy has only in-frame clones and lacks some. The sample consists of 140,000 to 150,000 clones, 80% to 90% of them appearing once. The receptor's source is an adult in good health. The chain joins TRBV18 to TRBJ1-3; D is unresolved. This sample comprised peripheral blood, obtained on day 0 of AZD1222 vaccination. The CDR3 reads CASSPNEKGNTIYF. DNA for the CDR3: TGTGCCAGCTCACCAAACGAAAAGGGAAACACCATATATTTT.